One sample yielded the 8 T cell receptor beta chains listed below, sequenced in a study of blood T cell repertoires in COVID-19. TCRdb's table, derived via immunoSEQ multiplex PCR, lists solely in-frame clones and lacks some. The sample carries around 89,000 clones, roughly nine tenths recorded once. Sequencing was performed on peripheral blood. The receptor source for this set is a man aged 45-65 years with acute or convalescent COVID-19.

V and J are TRBV5-6 and TRBJ2-1, with D tentatively TRBD2 (6 bases). V shed 4 bases and J shed 7 bases, with 21 bases lying between them. The germline V gene encodes CDR1 SGHDT and CDR2 YYEEEE. This CDR3 spans 16 amino acids. Written as DNA, the CDR3 is TGTGCCAGCAGCCGAACCTCAGGGTTGGCGGGGAATGAGCAGTTCTTC. Translation: CASSRTSGLAGNEQFF. Full variable domain (missing parts from reference TRBV5-6 and TRBJ2-1): DAGVTQSPTHLIKTRGQQVTLRCSPKSGHDTVSWYQQALGQGPQFIFQYYEEEERQRGNFPDRFSGHQFPNYSSELNVNALLLGDSALYLCASSRTSGLAGNEQFFGPGTRLTVL.

The chain's CDR3 is CASSLDLAVQTDTQYF. In DNA, the CDR3 is TGTGCCAGCAGCTTAGATCTAGCAGTCCAGACAGATACGCAGTATTTT. The chain recombines TRBV7-2 with TRBJ2-3; D is perhaps TRBD2 (5 bases). The CDR3 runs to 16 residues. CDR1 and CDR2 (germline): SGHTA, FQGNSA. V lost 1 base and J lost 3, with 14 bases in between.

The CDR3 coding sequence is TGTGCCAGCAGCAAAAGGGGACAGCGCCAGGGATCACCCCTCCACTTT. Protein product: CASSKRGQRQGSPLHF. The V call is TRBV21-1, the J call TRBJ1-6; the DNA was not compared with TRBD1, the D call given in the table. TRBV21-1 is shown as a pseudogene. This CDR3 region has 16 residues.

This chain uses TRBV19 with TRBJ2-1; 8 positions agree with TRBD1. CDR1 LNHDA and CDR2 SQIVND come from the germline V gene (reference sequence). CDR3 size: 16 residues. V was clipped by 5 bases and J by 6 bases; unmatched bases: 12. DNA for the CDR3: TGTGCCAGTAGTCTCACCCCTCTTACAGGGGGCAATGAGCAGTTCTTC. Translating it yields CASSLTPLTGGNEQFF.

This chain uses TRBV30 with TRBJ1-1; possible D gene TRBD1, 5 bases. Germline values: CDR1 GTSNPN, CDR2 SVGIG (reference sequence). The V end lost 4 bases, the J end lost 1 base, and 10 bases lay between the germline ends. The CDR3 sequence is 13 residues long. For the CDR3, the DNA is TGTGCCTGGACAGGGATTGGGAACACTGAAGCTTTCTTT. This translates into CAWTGIGNTEAFF.

The rearrangement links TRBV25-1 to TRBJ2-4; D might be TRBD1 (7 bases). CDR1 and CDR2 (germline): MGHDK, SYGVNS. Trimming left V 6 bases short and J 1 base short, with 19 bases between. There are 17 residues in the CDR3. The CDR3 region has the DNA TGTGCCAGCAGGGGAGACGGACAGGAGGGCGCCAAAAACATTCAGTACTTC. This translates into CASRGDGQEGAKNIQYF.

The rearrangement uses TRBV28 and TRBJ1-1; the D is unclear. CDR3 length: 15 amino acids. Germline CDR1 and CDR2: MDHEN and SYDVKM. V was trimmed by 3 bases and J by 1 base, leaving 12 bases between them. CDR3 nucleotides: TGTGCCAGCAGTTTTTGGATGGAGGGGAACACTGAAGCTTTCTTT. The encoded protein is CASSFWMEGNTEAFF.

This clone was picked up one time. The rearrangement uses TRBV5-4 and TRBJ2-7, with 9 bases fitting TRBD1. The CDR3 is 16 residues long. V lost 3 bases, J lost 1 base, and 8 bases stayed unmatched. The germline V gene has CDR1 SGHNT and CDR2 YYREEE (reference sequence). The CDR3 protein is CASSYGGGTGSYEQYF. The CDR3 nucleotides are TGTGCCAGCAGCTACGGAGGGGGGACAGGGTCCTACGAGCAGTACTTC. The variable domain in full, with the rest retrieved from reference TRBV5-4 and TRBJ2-7, is ETGVTQSPTHLIKTRGQQVTLRCSSQSGHNTVSWYQQALGQGPQFIFQYYREEENGRGNFPPRFSGLQFPNYSSELNVNALELDDSALYLCASSYGGGTGSYEQYFGPGTRLTVT.